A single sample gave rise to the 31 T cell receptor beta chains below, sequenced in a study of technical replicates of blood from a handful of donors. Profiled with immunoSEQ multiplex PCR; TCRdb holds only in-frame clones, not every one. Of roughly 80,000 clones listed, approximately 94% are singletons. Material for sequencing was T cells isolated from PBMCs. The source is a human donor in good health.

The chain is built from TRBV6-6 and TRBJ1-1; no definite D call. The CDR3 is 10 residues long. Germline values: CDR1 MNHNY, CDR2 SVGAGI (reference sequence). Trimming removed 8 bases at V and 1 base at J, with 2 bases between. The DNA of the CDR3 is TGTGCCAGCCGGAACACTGAAGCTTTCTTT. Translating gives CASRNTEAFF.

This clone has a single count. This CDR3 reads CASSRDRGHPRGGEQYF. The CDR3 DNA reads TGTGCCAGCAGCCGGGACAGGGGACACCCTAGGGGGGGAGAGCAGTACTTC. This chain connects TRBV7-2 to TRBJ2-7; 10 nucleotides line up with TRBD1. V lost 5 bases and J lost 7; bases outside the gene matches: 17. Germline CDR1 is SGHTA and CDR2 is FQGNSA. The CDR3 has 17 residues.

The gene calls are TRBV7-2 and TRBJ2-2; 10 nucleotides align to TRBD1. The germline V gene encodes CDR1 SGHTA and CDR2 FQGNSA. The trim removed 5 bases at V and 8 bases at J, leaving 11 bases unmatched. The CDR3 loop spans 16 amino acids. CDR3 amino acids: CASSPPGQGMAGELFF. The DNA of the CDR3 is TGTGCCAGCAGCCCACCGGGACAGGGGATGGCGGGGGAGCTGTTTTTT.

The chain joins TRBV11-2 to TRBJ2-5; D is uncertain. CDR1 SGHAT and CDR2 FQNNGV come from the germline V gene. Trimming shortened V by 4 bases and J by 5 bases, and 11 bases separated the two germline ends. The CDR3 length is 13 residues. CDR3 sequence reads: CASSSGARETQYF. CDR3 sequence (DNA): TGTGCCAGCAGCTCCGGAGCCCGGGAGACCCAGTACTTC.

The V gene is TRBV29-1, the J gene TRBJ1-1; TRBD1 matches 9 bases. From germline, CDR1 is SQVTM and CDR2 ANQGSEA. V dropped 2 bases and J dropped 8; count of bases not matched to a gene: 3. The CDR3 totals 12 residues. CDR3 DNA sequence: TGCAGCGTTGAACAAGGGACAGGGGAAGCTTTCTTT. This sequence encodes CSVEQGTGEAFF.

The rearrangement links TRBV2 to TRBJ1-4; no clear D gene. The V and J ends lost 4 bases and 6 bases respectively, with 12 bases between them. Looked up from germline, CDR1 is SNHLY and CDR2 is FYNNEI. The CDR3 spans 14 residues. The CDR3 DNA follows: TGTGCCAGCAGTGGTAACGGTGACTATGAAAAACTGTTTTTT. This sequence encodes CASSGNGDYEKLFF.

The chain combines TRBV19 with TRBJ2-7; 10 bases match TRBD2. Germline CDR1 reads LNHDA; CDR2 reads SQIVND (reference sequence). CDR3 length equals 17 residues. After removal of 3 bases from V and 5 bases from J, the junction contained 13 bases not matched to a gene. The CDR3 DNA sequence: TGTGCCAGTAGTATTCTCTGGATGAGCGGGAGGGCCCACGAGCAGTACTTC. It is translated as CASSILWMSGRAHEQYF.

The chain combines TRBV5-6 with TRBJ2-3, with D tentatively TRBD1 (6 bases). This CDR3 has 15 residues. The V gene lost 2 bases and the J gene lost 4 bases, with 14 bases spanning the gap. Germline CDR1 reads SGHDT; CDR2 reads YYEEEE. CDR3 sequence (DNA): TGTGCCAGCAGCTTATACAGGGTCGGAGCAGATACGCAGTATTTT. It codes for CASSLYRVGADTQYF.

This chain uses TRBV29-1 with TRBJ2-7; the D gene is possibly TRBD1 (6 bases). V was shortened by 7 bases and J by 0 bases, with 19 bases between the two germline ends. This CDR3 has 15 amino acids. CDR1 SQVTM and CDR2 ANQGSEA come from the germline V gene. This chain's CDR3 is CSASLWGQSSYEQYF. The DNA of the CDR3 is TGCAGCGCCTCCTTATGGGGGCAGAGCTCCTACGAGCAGTACTTC.

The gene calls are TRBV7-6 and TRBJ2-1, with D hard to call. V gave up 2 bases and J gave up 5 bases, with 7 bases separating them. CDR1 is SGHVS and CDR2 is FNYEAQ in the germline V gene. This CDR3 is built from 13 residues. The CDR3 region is CASSLLLNNEQFF. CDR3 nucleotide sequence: TGTGCCAGCAGCTTATTACTTAACAATGAGCAGTTCTTC.

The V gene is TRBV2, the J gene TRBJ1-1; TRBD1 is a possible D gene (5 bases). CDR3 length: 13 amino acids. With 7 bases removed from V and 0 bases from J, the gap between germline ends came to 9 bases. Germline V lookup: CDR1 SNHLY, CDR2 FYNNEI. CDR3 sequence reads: CASIRDLNTEAFF. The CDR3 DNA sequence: TGTGCCAGCATAAGGGACTTGAACACTGAAGCTTTCTTT.

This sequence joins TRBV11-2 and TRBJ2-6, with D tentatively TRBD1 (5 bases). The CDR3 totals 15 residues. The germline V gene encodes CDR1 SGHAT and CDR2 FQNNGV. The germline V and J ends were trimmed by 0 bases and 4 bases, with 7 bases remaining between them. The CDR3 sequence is CASSLEGAGANVLTF. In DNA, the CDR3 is TGTGCCAGCAGCTTAGAAGGGGCCGGGGCCAACGTCCTGACTTTC.

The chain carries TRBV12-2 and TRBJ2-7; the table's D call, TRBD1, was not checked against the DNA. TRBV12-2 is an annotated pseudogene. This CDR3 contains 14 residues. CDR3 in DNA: TGTGCAAGTCGCCCTAGGACAGTTGTATACGAGCAGTACTTC. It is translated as CASRPRTVVYEQYF.

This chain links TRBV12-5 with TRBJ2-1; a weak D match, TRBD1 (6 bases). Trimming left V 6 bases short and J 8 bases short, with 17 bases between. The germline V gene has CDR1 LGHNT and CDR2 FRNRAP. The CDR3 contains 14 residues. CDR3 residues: CASGPDRSVDEQFF. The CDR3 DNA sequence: TGTGCTAGTGGCCCCGACAGGTCGGTTGATGAGCAGTTCTTC.

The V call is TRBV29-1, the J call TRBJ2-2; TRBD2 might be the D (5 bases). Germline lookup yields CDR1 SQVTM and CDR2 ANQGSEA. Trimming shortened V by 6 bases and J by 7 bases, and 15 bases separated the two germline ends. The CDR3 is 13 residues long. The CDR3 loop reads CSVSGGRIGELFF. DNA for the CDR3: TGCAGCGTCTCGGGTGGGAGAATCGGGGAGCTGTTTTTT.

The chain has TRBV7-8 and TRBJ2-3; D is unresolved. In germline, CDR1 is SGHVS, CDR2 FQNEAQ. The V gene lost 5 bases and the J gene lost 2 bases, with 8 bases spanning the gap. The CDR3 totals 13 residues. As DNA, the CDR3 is TGTGCCAGCAGCCCGATAGCCACAGATACGCAGTATTTT. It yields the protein CASSPIATDTQYF.

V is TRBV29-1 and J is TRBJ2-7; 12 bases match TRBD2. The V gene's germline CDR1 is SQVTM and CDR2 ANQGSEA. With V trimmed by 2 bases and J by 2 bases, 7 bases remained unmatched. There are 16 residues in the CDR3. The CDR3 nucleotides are TGCAGCGTTGAAACCTTGACTAGCGGGAGAACCTACGAGCAGTACTTC. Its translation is CSVETLTSGRTYEQYF.

In DNA, the CDR3 is TGCGCCAGCAGCCTGGGACAGTACAATGAGCAGTTCTTC. It encodes CASSLGQYNEQFF. This chain uses TRBV5-1 with TRBJ2-1; 7 bases are a match to TRBD1. There are 13 residues in the CDR3. Germline assignment: CDR1 SGHRS and CDR2 YFSETQ. V gave up 4 bases and J gave up 4 bases; unmatched junction bases: 2.

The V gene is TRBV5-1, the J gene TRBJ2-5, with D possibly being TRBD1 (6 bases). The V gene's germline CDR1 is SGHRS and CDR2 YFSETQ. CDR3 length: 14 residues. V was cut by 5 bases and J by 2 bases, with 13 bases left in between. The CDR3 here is CASSRGGPQETQYF. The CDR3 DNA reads TGCGCCAGCAGTAGAGGGGGTCCACAAGAGACCCAGTACTTC.

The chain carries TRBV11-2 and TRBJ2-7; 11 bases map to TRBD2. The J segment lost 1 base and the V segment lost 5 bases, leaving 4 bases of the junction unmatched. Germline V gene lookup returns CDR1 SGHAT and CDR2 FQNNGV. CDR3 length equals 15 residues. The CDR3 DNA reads TGTGCCAGCAGCACCCCTAGCGGGAGGTCCTACGAGCAGTACTTC. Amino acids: CASSTPSGRSYEQYF.

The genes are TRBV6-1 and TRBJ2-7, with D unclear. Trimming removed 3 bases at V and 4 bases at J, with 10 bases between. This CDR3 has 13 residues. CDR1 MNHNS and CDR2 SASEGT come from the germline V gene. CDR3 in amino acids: CASSDRLSYEQYF. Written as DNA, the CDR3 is TGTGCCAGCAGTGATAGACTCTCATACGAGCAGTACTTC.

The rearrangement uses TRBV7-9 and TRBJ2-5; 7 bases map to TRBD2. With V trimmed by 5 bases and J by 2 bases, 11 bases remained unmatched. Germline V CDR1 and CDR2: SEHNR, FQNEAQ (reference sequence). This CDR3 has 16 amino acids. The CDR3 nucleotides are TGTGCCAGCAGCGCTGCAGTGGGAGGGCCACAAGAGACCCAGTACTTC. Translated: CASSAAVGGPQETQYF.

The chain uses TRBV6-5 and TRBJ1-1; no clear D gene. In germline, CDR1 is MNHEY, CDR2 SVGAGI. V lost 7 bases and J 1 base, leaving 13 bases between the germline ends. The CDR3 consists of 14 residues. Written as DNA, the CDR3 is TGTGCCAGCAATGGTAGGAGGGCGAACACTGAAGCTTTCTTT. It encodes CASNGRRANTEAFF.

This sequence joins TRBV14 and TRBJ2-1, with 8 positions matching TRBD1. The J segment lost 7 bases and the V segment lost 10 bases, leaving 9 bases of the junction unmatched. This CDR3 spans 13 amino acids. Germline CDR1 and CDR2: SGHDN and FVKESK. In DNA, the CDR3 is TGTGCCACCAGTAGCAGGGGGCCTAATGAGCAGTTCTTC. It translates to CATSSRGPNEQFF.

The CDR3 nucleotides are TGTGCCAGCAGCGTAGGGGAGGTCCGGGATACGCAGTATTTT. Translated: CASSVGEVRDTQYF. The chain recombines TRBV9 with TRBJ2-3, with a weak D call TRBD2 (6 bases). V was cut by 0 bases and J by 6 bases, with 11 bases left in between. CDR3 length: 14 residues. Germline loops: CDR1 SGDLS, CDR2 YYNGEE.

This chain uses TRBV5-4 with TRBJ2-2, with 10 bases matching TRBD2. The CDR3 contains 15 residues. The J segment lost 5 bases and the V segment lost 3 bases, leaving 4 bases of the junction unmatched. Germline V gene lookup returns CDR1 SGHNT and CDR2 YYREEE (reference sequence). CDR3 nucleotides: TGTGCCAGCAGCTCTAGCGGGAGAGGTACCGGGGAGCTGTTTTTT. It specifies CASSSSGRGTGELFF.

CDR3: CASSIGSGRAKNIQYF. CDR3 coding DNA: TGTGCCAGTAGTATAGGTAGCGGGAGGGCCAAAAACATTCAGTACTTC. The chain links TRBV19 to TRBJ2-4; TRBD2 matches 10 bases. V shed 1 base and J 1 base; nucleotides not matched to a gene: 1. Germline V gene data show CDR1 as LNHDA and CDR2 as SQIVND (reference sequence). The CDR3 spans 16 residues.

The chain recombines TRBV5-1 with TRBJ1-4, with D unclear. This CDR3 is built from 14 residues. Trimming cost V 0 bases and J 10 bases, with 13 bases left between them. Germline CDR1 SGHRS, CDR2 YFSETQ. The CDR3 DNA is TGCGCCAGCAGCTTGGGAGATGAAAGCGGAAAACTGTTTTTT. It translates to CASSLGDESGKLFF.

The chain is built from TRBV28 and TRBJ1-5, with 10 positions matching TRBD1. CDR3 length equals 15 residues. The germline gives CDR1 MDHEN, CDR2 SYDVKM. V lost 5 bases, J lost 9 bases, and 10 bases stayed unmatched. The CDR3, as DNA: TGTGCCAGCAGTCCCGGGACAGGGGCTCTGGGGCCCCAGCATTTT. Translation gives CASSPGTGALGPQHF.

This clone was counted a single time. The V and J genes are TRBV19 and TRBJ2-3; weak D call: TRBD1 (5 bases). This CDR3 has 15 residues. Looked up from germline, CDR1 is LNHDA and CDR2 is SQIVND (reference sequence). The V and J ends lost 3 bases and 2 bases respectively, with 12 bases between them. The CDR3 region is CASSMGLGLTDTQYF. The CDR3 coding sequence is TGTGCCAGTAGTATGGGCCTGGGGCTCACAGATACGCAGTATTTT.

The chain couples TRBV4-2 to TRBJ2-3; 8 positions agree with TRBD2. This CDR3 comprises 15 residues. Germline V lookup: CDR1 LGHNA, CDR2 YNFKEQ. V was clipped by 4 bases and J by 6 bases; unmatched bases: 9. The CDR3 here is CASSRVSGTIDTQYF. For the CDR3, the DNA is TGTGCCAGCAGCCGAGTTAGCGGGACGATTGATACGCAGTATTTT.